This T cell receptor (beta chain) derives from a study of OX40 agonist ivuxolimab in advanced cancers. Study context: Earlier treatment with anti-PD-1, anti-PD-L1 or anti-CTLA-4 was permitted, and 35% to 45% had received some. Study-wide results and limits: CD4+ T cells averaged fewer expanded clones than CD8+ T cells. A proportion of nonresponders additionally exhibited low normalized T-cell clonal expansion.

Autoimmune disease history or systemic immunosuppression excluded patients. The CDR3 consists of 16 residues. CDR1 and CDR2 from the germline V gene are SGHKS and YYEKEE (reference sequence). V was pared by 5 bases and J by 0 bases, with 18 bases between. To note about this clone: What it binds is unknown.

Method: immunoSEQ multiplex PCR; TCRdb's copy keeps in-frame clones and lacks some. Here the sample spans 15,000 or so clones, roughly 75% being singletons. The sequenced sample was CD4+ or CD8+ T cells sorted from blood, obtained in a trial of the OX40 agonist ivuxolimab. This chain uses TRBV5-5 with TRBJ2-7; D unresolved. This sequence was found in an adult with an advanced solid tumor such as melanoma, head and neck, liver or kidney cancer. The CDR3: CASSLGTEQFSYEQYF. CDR3 nucleotide sequence: TGTGCCAGCAGTCTTGGAACCGAACAGTTCTCCTACGAGCAGTACTTC.